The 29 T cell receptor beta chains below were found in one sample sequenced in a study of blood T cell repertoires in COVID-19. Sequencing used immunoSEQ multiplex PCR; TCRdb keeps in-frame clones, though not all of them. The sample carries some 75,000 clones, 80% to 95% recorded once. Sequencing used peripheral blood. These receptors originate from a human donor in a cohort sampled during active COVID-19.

The CDR3, as DNA: TGTGCCAGCAGAACAGGGGGCAACACTGAAGCTTTCTTT. It specifies CASRTGGNTEAFF. The chain links TRBV28 to TRBJ1-1; the match to TRBD1 covers 9 bases. The V segment lost 6 bases and the J segment 2 bases; nucleotides outside the gene matches: 1. The CDR3 is 13 residues long. Germline V gives CDR1 MDHEN, CDR2 SYDVKM.

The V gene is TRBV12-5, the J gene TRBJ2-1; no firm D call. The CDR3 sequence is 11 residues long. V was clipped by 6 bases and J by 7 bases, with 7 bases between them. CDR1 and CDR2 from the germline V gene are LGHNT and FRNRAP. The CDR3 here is CASGKRNEQFF. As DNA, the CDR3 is TGTGCTAGTGGCAAGAGGAATGAGCAGTTCTTC.

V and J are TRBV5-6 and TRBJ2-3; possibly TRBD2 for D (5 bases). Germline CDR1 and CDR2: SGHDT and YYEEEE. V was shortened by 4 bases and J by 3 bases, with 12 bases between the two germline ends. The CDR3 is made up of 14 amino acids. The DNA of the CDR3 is TGTGCCAGCAGCCCTGGACGAGGGACAGATACGCAGTATTTT. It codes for CASSPGRGTDTQYF.

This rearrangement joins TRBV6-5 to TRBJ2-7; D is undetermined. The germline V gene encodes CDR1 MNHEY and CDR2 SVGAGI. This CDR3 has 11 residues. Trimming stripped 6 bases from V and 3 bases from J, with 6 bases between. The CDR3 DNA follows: TGTGCCAGCAGGAGTATCTACGAGCAGTACTTC. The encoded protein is CASRSIYEQYF.

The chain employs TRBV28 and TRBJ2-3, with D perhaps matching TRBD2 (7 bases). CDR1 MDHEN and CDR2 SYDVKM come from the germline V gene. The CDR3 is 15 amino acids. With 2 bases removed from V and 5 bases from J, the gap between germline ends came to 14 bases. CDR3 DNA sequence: TGTGCCAGCAGTTTAGGGGGGGCGCAAGGAGATACGCAGTATTTT. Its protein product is CASSLGGAQGDTQYF.

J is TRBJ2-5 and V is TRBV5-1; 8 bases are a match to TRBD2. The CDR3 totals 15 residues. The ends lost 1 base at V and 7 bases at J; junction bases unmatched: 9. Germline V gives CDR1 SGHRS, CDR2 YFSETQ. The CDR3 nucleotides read TGCGCCAGCAGCTTGTCACTAGCGGAGCCGGGGACCCAGTACTTC. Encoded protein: CASSLSLAEPGTQYF.

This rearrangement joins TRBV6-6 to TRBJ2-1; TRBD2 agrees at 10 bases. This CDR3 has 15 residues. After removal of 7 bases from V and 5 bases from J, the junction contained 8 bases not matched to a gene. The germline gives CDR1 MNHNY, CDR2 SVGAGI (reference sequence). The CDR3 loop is CASTIKAGGNNEQFF. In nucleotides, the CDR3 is TGTGCCAGCACCATAAAAGCGGGGGGGAACAATGAGCAGTTCTTC.

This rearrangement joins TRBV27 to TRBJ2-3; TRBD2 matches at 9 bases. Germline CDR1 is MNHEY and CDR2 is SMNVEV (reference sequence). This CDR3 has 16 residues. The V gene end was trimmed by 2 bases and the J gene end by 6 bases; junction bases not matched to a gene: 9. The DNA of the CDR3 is TGTGCCAGCAGTTTACAGCGGGGGGCCCTTTTGGATACGCAGTATTTT. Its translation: CASSLQRGALLDTQYF.

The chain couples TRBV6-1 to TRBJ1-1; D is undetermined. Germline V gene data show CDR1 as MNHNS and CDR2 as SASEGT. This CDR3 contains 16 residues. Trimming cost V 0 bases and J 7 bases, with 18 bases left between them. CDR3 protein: CASSEAVAWPSGEAFF. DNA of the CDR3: TGTGCCAGCAGTGAAGCGGTAGCGTGGCCGAGCGGTGAAGCTTTCTTT.

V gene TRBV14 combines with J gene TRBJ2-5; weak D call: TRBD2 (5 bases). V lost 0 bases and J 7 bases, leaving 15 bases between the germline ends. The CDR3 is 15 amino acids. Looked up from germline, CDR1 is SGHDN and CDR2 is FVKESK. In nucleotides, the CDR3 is TGTGCCAGCAGCCAAGAGGTGGCCAGCGGAGGGACCCAGTACTTC. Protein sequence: CASSQEVASGGTQYF.

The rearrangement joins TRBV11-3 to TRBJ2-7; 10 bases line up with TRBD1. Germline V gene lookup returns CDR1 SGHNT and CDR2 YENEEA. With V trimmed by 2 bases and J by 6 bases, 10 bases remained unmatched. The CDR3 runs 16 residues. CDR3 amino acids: CASSLRGRGQGTEQYF. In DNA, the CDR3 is TGTGCCAGCAGCTTAAGGGGGCGGGGACAGGGGACCGAGCAGTACTTC.

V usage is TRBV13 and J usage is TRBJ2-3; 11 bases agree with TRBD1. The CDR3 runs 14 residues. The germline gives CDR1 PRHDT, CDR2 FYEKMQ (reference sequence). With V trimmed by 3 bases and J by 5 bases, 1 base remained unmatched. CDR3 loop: CASSLGQGVDTQYF. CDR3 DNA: TGTGCCAGCAGCTTGGGACAGGGGGTAGATACGCAGTATTTT.

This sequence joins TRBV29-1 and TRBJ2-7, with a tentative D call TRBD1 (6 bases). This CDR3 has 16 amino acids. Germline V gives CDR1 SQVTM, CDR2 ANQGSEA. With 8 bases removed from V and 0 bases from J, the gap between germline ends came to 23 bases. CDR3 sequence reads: CSPTPRTASFSYEQYF. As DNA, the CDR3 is TGCAGCCCCACTCCCCGGACAGCGTCTTTCTCCTACGAGCAGTACTTC.

The CDR3 bases are TGTGCCAGCAGTTACTCGAGGCCCAGCGACTCCTACGAGCAGTACTTC. It specifies CASSYSRPSDSYEQYF. The chain uses TRBV6-5 and TRBJ2-7, with D hard to call. The CDR3 is 16 amino acids. The germline V gene encodes CDR1 MNHEY and CDR2 SVGAGI. Between the trimmed V and J ends, which lost 0 bases and 0 bases, there was a span of 12 bases.

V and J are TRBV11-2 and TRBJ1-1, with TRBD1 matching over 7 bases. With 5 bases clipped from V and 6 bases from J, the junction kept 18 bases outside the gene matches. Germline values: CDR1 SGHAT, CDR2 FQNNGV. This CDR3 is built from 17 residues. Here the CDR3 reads CASSHSGRGGEGPEAFF. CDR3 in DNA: TGTGCCAGCAGCCACTCAGGAAGAGGGGGCGAGGGCCCTGAAGCTTTCTTT.

The CDR3 DNA reads as TGTGCCACCAGCACTAGACTCGGGGACGAGCAGTACTTC. This gives the protein CATSTRLGDEQYF. This chain connects TRBV15 to TRBJ2-7; tentative D call: TRBD2 (5 bases). CDR1 is LNHNV, CDR2 YYDKDF, per germline (reference sequence). The V end was cut by 4 bases, the J end by 5 bases, with 12 bases between. CDR3 size: 13 residues.

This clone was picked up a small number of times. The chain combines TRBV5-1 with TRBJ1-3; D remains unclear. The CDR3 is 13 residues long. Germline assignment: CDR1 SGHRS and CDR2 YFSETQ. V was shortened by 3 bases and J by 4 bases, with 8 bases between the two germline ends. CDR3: CASSSTLGNTIYF. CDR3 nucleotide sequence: TGCGCCAGCAGCTCGACTCTGGGAAACACCATATATTTT.

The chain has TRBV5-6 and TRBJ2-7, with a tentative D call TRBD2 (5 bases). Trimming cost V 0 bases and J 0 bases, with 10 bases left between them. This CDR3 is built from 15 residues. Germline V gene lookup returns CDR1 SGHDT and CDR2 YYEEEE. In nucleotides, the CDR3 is TGTGCCAGCAGCTTGGGGGGAGTAACCTCCTACGAGCAGTACTTC. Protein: CASSLGGVTSYEQYF.

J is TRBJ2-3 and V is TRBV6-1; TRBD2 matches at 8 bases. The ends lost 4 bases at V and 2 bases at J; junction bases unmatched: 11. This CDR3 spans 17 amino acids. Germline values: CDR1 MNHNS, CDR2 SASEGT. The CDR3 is CASSGRGGGRPTDTQYF. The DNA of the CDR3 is TGTGCCAGCAGTGGCCGGGGCGGGGGGCGGCCCACAGATACGCAGTATTTT.

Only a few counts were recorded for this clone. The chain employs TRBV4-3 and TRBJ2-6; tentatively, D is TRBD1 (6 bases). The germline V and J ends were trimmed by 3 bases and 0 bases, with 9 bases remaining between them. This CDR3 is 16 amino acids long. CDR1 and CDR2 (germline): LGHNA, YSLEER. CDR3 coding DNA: TGCGCCAGCAGCCATATACAGGGCTCTGGGGCCAACGTCCTGACTTTC. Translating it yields CASSHIQGSGANVLTF.

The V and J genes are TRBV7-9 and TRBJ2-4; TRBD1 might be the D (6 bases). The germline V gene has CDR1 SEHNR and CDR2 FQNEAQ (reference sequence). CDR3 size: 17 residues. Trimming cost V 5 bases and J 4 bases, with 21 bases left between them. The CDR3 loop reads CASSPTGMTGWKNIQYF. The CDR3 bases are TGTGCCAGCAGCCCCACGGGGATGACAGGTTGGAAAAACATTCAGTACTTC. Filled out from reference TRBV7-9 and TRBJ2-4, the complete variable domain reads DTGVSQNPRHKITKRGQNVTFRCDPISEHNRLYWYRQTLGQGPEFLTYFQNEAQLEKSRLLSDRFSAERPKGSFSTLEIQRTEQGDSAMYLCASSPTGMTGWKNIQYFGAGTRLSVL.

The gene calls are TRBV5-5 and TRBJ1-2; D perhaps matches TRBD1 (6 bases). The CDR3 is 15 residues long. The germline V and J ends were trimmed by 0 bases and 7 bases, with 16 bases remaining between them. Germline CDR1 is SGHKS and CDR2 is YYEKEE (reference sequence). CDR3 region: CASSLEDTGISGYTF. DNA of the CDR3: TGTGCCAGCAGCTTGGAGGATACAGGGATCAGTGGCTACACCTTC.

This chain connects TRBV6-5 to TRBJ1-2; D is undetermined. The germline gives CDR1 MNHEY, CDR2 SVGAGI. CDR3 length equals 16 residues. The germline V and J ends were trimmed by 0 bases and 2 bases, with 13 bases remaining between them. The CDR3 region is CASSYSGSIINYGYTF. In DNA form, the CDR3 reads TGTGCCAGCAGTTACTCGGGCAGTATTATAAACTATGGCTACACCTTC.

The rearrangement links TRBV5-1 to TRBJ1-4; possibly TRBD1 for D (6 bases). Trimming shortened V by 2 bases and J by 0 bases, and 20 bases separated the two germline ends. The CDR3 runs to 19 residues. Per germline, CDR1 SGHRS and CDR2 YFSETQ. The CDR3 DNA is TGCGCCAGCAGCTTTGGACAGAATAACCTACTTGCAACTAATGAAAAACTGTTTTTT. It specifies CASSFGQNNLLATNEKLFF.

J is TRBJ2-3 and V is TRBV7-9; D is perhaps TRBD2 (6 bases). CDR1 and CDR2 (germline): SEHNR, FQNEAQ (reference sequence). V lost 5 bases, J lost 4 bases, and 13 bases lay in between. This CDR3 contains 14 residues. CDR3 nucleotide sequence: TGTGCCAGCAGCGGGGGGATGAAGGCAGATACGCAGTATTTT. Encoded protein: CASSGGMKADTQYF.

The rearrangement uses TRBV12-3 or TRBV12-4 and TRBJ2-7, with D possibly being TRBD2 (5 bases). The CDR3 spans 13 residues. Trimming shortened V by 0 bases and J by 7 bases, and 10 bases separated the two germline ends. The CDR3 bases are TGTGCCAGCAGTTTAGCAGCCGGGAATGAGCAGTACTTC. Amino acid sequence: CASSLAAGNEQYF.

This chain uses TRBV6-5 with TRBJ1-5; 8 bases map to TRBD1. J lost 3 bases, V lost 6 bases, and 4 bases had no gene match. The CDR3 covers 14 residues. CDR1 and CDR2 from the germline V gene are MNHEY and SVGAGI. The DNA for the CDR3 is TGTGCCAGCAGCAGGACAGGGTTCAATCAGCCCCAGCATTTT. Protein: CASSRTGFNQPQHF.

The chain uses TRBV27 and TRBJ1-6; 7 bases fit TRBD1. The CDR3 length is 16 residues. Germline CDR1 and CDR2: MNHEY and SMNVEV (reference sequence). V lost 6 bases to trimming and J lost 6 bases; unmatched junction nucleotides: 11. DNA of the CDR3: TGTGCCAGCAGACAGCCTTGGGACAGCGGTAATTCACCCCTCCACTTT. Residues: CASRQPWDSGNSPLHF.

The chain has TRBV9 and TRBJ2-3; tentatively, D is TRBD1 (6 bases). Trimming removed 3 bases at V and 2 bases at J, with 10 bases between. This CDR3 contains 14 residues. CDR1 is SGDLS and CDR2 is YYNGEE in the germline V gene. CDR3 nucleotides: TGTGCCAGCAGCGGGTGGGACACCACAGATACGCAGTATTTT. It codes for CASSGWDTTDTQYF. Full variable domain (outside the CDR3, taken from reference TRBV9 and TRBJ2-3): DSGVTQTPKHLITATGQRVTLRCSPRSGDLSVYWYQQSLDQGLQFLIQYYNGEERAKGNILERFSAQQFPDLHSELNLSSLELGDSALYFCASSGWDTTDTQYFGPGTRLTVL.